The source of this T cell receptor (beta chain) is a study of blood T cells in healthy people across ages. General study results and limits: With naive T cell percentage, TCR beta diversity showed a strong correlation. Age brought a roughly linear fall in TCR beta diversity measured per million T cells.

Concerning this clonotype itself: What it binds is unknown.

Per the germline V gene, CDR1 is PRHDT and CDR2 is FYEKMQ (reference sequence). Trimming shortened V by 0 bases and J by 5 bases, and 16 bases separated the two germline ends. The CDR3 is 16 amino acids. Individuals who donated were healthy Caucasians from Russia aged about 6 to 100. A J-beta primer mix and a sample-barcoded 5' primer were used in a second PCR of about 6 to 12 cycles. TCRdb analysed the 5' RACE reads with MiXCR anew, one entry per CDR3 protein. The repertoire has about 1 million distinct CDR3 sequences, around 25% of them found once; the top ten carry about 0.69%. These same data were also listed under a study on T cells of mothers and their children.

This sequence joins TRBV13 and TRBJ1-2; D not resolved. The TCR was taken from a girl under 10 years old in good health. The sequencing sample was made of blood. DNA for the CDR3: TGTGCCAGCAGCTTAGGTTACATCTTGGAGAGGTATGGCTACACCTTC. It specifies CASSLGYILERYGYTF.